This T cell receptor (beta chain) was sequenced for a study of cytomegalovirus exposure and HLA in healthy donors. This PCR relied on a set of 60 Vbeta primers and 13 Jbeta primers. Some clones are missing from TCRdb's copy, which holds only in-frame ones; the method was immunoSEQ multiplex PCR. The sample has 190,000 or so clones, 75% to 85% seen once; the top ten hold around 1.6%. From germline, CDR1 is SGHRS and CDR2 YFSETQ. The CDR3 covers 14 residues. V lost 2 bases to trimming and J lost 6 bases; unmatched junction nucleotides: 7. The sample holds one count of this clone. Material for sequencing was PBMCs. This TCR derives from a girl aged 10-17 years in good health and CMV-seropositive. The V call is TRBV5-1, the J call TRBJ1-2, with 7 bases lining up with TRBD1. The CDR3 region has the DNA TGCGCCAGCAGCTTTGATCAAGGGACAGATGGCTACACCTTC. Its translation is CASSFDQGTDGYTF. The variable domain in full, completed from reference TRBV5-1 and TRBJ1-2, reads KAGVTQTPRYLIKTRGQQVTLSCSPISGHRSVSWYQQTPGQGLQFLFEYFSETQRNKGNFPGRFSGRQFSNSRSEMNVSTLELGDSALYLCASSFDQGTDGYTFGSGTRLTVV.